This T cell receptor (beta chain) appears in the sequencing data of a study of CD8 T cells in ankylosing spondylitis. Study-level findings and limits: Roughly eight highly homologous variants made up a TCR beta motif that seemed to typify ankylosing spondylitis blood.

The CDR3 covers 14 residues. The germline V gene has CDR1 DFQATT and CDR2 SNEGSKA (reference sequence). TCRdb ran MiXCR on the 5' RACE reads and lists one entry per CDR3 protein. The data contain about 330,000 distinct CDR3 sequences, 6.5% to 10% of them singletons. Remarks on this clonotype: Its antigen is as yet unknown.

V gene TRBV20-1 combines with J gene TRBJ2-2; TRBD1 agrees at 7 bases. This sequence was found in a male donor with ankylosing spondylitis. Sequenced sample: blood, either unsorted or a sorted T cell fraction (not recorded which). CDR3 nucleotides: TGCAGCGCCGCGAAGGGGGCATACACCGGGGAGCTGTTTTTT. It specifies CSAAKGAYTGELFF.